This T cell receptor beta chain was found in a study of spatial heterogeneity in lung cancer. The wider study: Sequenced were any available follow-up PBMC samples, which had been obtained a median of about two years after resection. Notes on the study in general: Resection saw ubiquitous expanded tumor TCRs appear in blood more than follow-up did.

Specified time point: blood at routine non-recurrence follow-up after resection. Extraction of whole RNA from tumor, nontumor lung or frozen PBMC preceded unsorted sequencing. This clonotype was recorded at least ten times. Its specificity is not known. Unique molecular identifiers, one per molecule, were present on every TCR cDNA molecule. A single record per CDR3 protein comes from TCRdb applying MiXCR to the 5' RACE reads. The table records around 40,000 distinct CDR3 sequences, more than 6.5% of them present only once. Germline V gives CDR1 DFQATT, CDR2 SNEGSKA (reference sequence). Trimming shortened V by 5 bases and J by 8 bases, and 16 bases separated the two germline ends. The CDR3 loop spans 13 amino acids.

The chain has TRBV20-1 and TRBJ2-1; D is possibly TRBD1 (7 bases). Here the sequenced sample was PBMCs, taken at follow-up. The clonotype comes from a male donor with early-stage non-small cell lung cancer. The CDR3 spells CSAETGRNDEQFF. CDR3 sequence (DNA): TGCAGTGCTGAGACAGGGAGGAATGATGAGCAGTTCTTC.